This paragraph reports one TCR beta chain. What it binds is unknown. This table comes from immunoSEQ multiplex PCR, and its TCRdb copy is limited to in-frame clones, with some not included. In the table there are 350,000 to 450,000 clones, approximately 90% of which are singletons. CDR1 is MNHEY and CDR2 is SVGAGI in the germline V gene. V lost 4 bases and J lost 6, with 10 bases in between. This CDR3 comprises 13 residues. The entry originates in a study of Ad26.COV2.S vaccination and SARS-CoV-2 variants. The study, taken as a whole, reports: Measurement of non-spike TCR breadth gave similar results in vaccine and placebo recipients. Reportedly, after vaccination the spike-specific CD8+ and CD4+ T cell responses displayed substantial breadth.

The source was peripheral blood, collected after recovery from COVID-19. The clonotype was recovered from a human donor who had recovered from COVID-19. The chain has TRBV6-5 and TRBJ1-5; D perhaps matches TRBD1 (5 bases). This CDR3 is CASSSGNTQPQHF. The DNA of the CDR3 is TGTGCCAGCAGTTCAGGGAACACTCAGCCCCAGCATTTT.